One sample yielded the 32 T cell receptor beta chains listed below, sequenced in a study of response to subunit inactivated influenza vaccine. TCRdb used MiXCR to reprocess the RT-PCR reads, holding one entry per CDR3 protein. Among about 480,000 distinct CDR3 sequences listed, about 25% were seen once. The sequenced sample was CD4+ T cells sorted from PBMCs, obtained roughly 5 days after vaccination. These receptors were obtained from a man aged 50-60 years who received an inactivated influenza vaccine.

This chain links TRBV15 with TRBJ2-5; 10 bases are shared with TRBD2. The CDR3 has 17 amino acids. From germline, CDR1 is LNHNV and CDR2 YYDKDF (reference sequence). The trim removed 0 bases at V and 2 bases at J, leaving 6 bases unmatched. CDR3 region: CATSRDMASGRQETQYF. CDR3 coding DNA: TGTGCCACCAGCAGAGATATGGCTAGCGGGAGACAAGAGACCCAGTACTTC.

This clonotype was seen a few times. The rearrangement joins TRBV10-3 to TRBJ2-5; the match to TRBD1 covers 9 bases. V lost 7 bases and J lost 1; bases outside the gene matches: 7. This CDR3 spans 15 amino acids. Germline V gives CDR1 ENHRY, CDR2 SYGVKD. CDR3 coding DNA: TGTGCCATCAACAAGGACAGGGGCGTCCAAGAGACCCAGTACTTC. Amino acids: CAINKDRGVQETQYF.

Ten or more counts support this clonotype. The chain carries TRBV12-3 or TRBV12-4 and TRBJ2-7; D could derive from TRBD1 or TRBD2 (5 bases each). Trimming removed 3 bases from V and 6 bases from J, with 6 bases in between. The CDR3 contains 11 residues. The CDR3 DNA sequence: TGTGCCAGCAGTTTGGGGGTCGAGCAGTACTTC. Amino acids: CASSLGVEQYF.

A few counts support this clonotype. The chain is built from TRBV20-1 and TRBJ2-7; 9 nucleotides align to TRBD2. The J segment lost 3 bases and the V segment lost 3 bases, leaving 9 bases of the junction unmatched. Germline V gene sequence: CDR1 DFQATT, CDR2 SNEGSKA (reference sequence). The CDR3 has 15 residues. This chain's CDR3 is CSASRPAGGIYEQYF. CDR3 bases: TGCAGTGCTAGTAGGCCAGCGGGAGGAATCTACGAGCAGTACTTC.

The chain employs TRBV29-1 and TRBJ2-5; D gene uncertain. The CDR3 extends over 11 amino acids. The germline V and J ends were trimmed by 6 bases and 7 bases, with 12 bases remaining between them. Germline V CDR1 and CDR2: SQVTM, ANQGSEA. Written as DNA, the CDR3 is TGCAGCGTGGGCATCGATGGGACCCAGTACTTC. Its translation is CSVGIDGTQYF.

Notes on this clonotype: The junction shows a germline mismatch at one end, possibly a read error. The chain uses TRBV11-2 and TRBJ2-7; 13 positions agree with TRBD2. Germline V gene lookup returns CDR1 SGHAT and CDR2 FQNNGV. This CDR3 has 14 residues. CDR3 sequence reads: CASSLGTSGTSGAF. CDR3 sequence (DNA): TGTGCCAGCAGCCTAGGTACCTCCGGGACTAGCGGGGCCTTC.

The sample holds one count of this clonotype. The genes are TRBV28 and TRBJ2-2; 7 bases fit TRBD2. Germline trimming cut 4 bases from V and 2 bases from J; bases unmatched to any gene: 10. The germline CDR1 and CDR2 sequences are MDHEN and SYDVKM. This CDR3 contains 17 residues. This chain's CDR3 is CASSYPSSGANTGELFF. In DNA form, the CDR3 reads TGTGCCAGCAGTTACCCCTCTAGCGGAGCAAACACCGGGGAGCTGTTTTTT.

The table lists this clonotype with a few counts. The V call is TRBV5-1, the J call TRBJ1-1, with D possibly matching TRBD1 (6 bases). From germline, CDR1 is SGHRS and CDR2 YFSETQ. Trimming took 0 bases from V and 0 from J, leaving 12 bases between them. This CDR3 spans 16 amino acids. The CDR3: CASSLVGGFLNTEAFF. DNA for the CDR3: TGCGCCAGCAGCTTGGTGGGGGGCTTCTTGAACACTGAAGCTTTCTTT.

The genes are TRBV12-3 or TRBV12-4 and TRBJ2-2; TRBD1 or TRBD2 may be the D gene (5 bases each). The V gene lost 3 bases and the J gene lost 5 bases, with 13 bases spanning the gap. The CDR3 runs 15 residues. The CDR3, as DNA: TGTGCCAGCAGTTTGGGGGTTGGGGGTACCGGGGAGCTGTTTTTT. Translated: CASSLGVGGTGELFF.

The chain recombines TRBV9 with TRBJ2-1, with a weak D call TRBD2 (6 bases). Germline CDR1 SGDLS, CDR2 YYNGEE. The CDR3 consists of 15 residues. The V end lost 0 bases, the J end lost 9 bases, and 16 bases lay between the germline ends. In nucleotides, the CDR3 is TGTGCCAGCAGCGTAGGCGGGATGGGTTCGGGTGAGCAGTTCTTC. This translates into CASSVGGMGSGEQFF.

CDR3 sequence reads: CASSQALRGGTDTQYF. The CDR3 bases are TGCGCCAGCAGCCAAGCTTTGCGGGGGGGCACAGATACGCAGTATTTT. This chain uses TRBV4-1 with TRBJ2-3; 8 nucleotides align to TRBD2. The CDR3 covers 16 residues. The ends lost 1 base at V and 1 base at J; junction bases unmatched: 4. Germline values: CDR1 MGHRA, CDR2 YSYEKL.

This clonotype has a handful of counts. V usage is TRBV7-2 and J usage is TRBJ1-6, with a possible D match to TRBD1 (5 bases). This CDR3 region has 12 residues. CDR1 is SGHTA and CDR2 is FQGNSA in the germline V gene. Trimming removed 5 bases from V and 11 bases from J, with 10 bases in between. CDR3 residues: CASSAGLPPLHF. The CDR3 coding sequence is TGTGCCAGCAGCGCAGGGCTCCCACCCCTCCACTTT. Full variable domain (rest looked up from reference TRBV7-2 and TRBJ1-6): GAGVSQSPSNKVTEKGKDVELRCDPISGHTALYWYRQSLGQGLEFLIYFQGNSAPDKSGLPSDRFSAERTGGSVSTLTIQRTQQEDSAVYLCASSAGLPPLHFGNGTRLTVT.

V is TRBV7-2 and J is TRBJ2-3, with D tentatively TRBD2 (7 bases). This CDR3 is built from 14 residues. V shed 3 bases and J shed 8 bases, with 15 bases lying between them. Germline V gene lookup returns CDR1 SGHTA and CDR2 FQGNSA. The CDR3 loop reads CASSFGRGAGTQYF. Here the CDR3 DNA reads TGTGCCAGCAGCTTCGGTCGGGGGGCGGGTACGCAGTATTTT.

The CDR3 sequence: CSAQGRRGRGMSTEAFF. Here the CDR3 DNA reads TGCAGTGCCCAGGGACGCCGGGGGCGAGGCATGAGCACTGAAGCTTTCTTT. The chain has TRBV20-1 and TRBJ1-1; TRBD1 is a possible D gene (6 bases). CDR3 length: 17 amino acids. V lost 6 bases, J lost 4 bases, and 27 bases lay in between. Germline V lookup: CDR1 DFQATT, CDR2 SNEGSKA (reference sequence).

V and J are TRBV7-2 and TRBJ2-3; 8 bases match TRBD2. The germline V gene has CDR1 SGHTA and CDR2 FQGNSA. The V and J ends lost 5 bases and 2 bases, in that order; junction bases with no gene match: 9. CDR3 length equals 16 residues. This CDR3 reads CASSQTYSGVTDTQYF. The CDR3 region has the DNA TGTGCCAGCAGCCAAACTTATAGCGGGGTCACAGATACGCAGTATTTT.

Notes on this clonotype: This may be a read error: a much more frequent sequence differs by one nucleotide. V usage is TRBV6-2 or TRBV6-3 and J usage is TRBJ1-5; no clear D. The germline V and J ends were trimmed by 6 bases and 1 base, with 7 bases remaining between them. The CDR3 is 13 amino acids. Germline loops: CDR1 MNHEY, CDR2 SVGEGT. DNA of the CDR3: TGTGCCAGCAGGGACGGGAGCAATCAGCCCCAGCATTTT. Protein sequence: CASRDGSNQPQHF.

The rearrangement uses TRBV29-1 and TRBJ1-5; TRBD1 is a possible D gene (6 bases). Germline V gene sequence: CDR1 SQVTM, CDR2 ANQGSEA. CDR3 length: 14 amino acids. V lost 6 bases and J 2 bases, leaving 14 bases between the germline ends. The DNA of the CDR3 is TGCAGCGTCGCGACAGGCTCTGGCAATCAGCCCCAGCATTTT. It yields the protein CSVATGSGNQPQHF.

The rearrangement joins TRBV7-2 to TRBJ2-1, with 8 bases matching TRBD2. Trimming took 3 bases from V and 7 from J; bases not matched to a gene: 8. Germline CDR1 and CDR2: SGHTA and FQGNSA. The CDR3 has 15 amino acids. The CDR3 nucleotides are TGTGCCAGCAGCTTGGACGGGGGGGCAGGGAATGAGCAGTTCTTC. As protein: CASSLDGGAGNEQFF.

This chain connects TRBV25-1 to TRBJ1-1, with 10 bases fitting TRBD1. Per germline, CDR1 MGHDK and CDR2 SYGVNS. CDR3 length equals 15 residues. The V segment lost 4 bases and the J segment 5 bases; nucleotides outside the gene matches: 7. The CDR3 reads CASSARQGAFTEAFF. DNA for the CDR3: TGTGCCAGCAGTGCCCGACAGGGGGCCTTTACTGAAGCTTTCTTT.

The chain employs TRBV27 and TRBJ2-7, with TRBD1 as a possible D gene (5 bases). Trimming stripped 6 bases from V and 0 bases from J, with 21 bases between. CDR3 size: 17 residues. In germline, CDR1 is MNHEY, CDR2 SMNVEV (reference sequence). The CDR3 coding sequence is TGTGCCAGCAGCTCCATTATGTGGGGCCCTAGCTCCTACGAGCAGTACTTC. Its protein is CASSSIMWGPSSYEQYF.

The chain is built from TRBV29-1 and TRBJ1-2; maybe TRBD1 (5 bases). The germline V and J ends were trimmed by 4 bases and 6 bases, with 18 bases remaining between them. CDR3 length: 14 amino acids. CDR1 and CDR2 from the germline V gene are SQVTM and ANQGSEA. In DNA, the CDR3 is TGCAGCGTTGCTATCACCCAGGGAGGAGATGGCTACACCTTC. Protein: CSVAITQGGDGYTF.

This clonotype was observed a handful of times. This rearrangement joins TRBV20-1 to TRBJ2-5; possibly TRBD2 for D (5 bases). CDR1 is DFQATT, CDR2 SNEGSKA, per germline (reference sequence). The ends were cut back, 3 bases at V and 5 bases at J, with 7 bases in the middle. CDR3 length equals 11 residues. The CDR3 loop is CSASGMETQYF. The CDR3 coding sequence is TGCAGTGCTAGCGGGATGGAGACCCAGTACTTC.

Ten or more counts support this clonotype. This chain joins TRBV15 and TRBJ2-1; D is possibly TRBD2 (5 bases). The CDR3 extends over 15 amino acids. Trimming left V 0 bases short and J 1 base short, with 7 bases between. Germline V gives CDR1 LNHNV, CDR2 YYDKDF (reference sequence). The CDR3 loop reads CATSRDPGSYNEQFF. CDR3 DNA sequence: TGTGCCACCAGCAGAGACCCGGGATCCTACAATGAGCAGTTCTTC. The variable domain in full, completed from reference TRBV15 and TRBJ2-1, reads DAMVIQNPRYQVTQFGKPVTLSCSQTLNHNVMYWYQQKSSQAPKLLFHYYDKDFNNEADTPDNFQSRRPNTSFCFLDIRSPGLGDTAMYLCATSRDPGSYNEQFFGPGTRLTVL.

The genes are TRBV11-2 and TRBJ2-3, with no clear D. The V end lost 4 bases, the J end lost 8 bases, and 16 bases lay between the germline ends. This CDR3 has 14 amino acids. The V gene's germline CDR1 is SGHAT and CDR2 FQNNGV. CDR3 sequence: CASSYPIGRRTQYF. The CDR3 DNA sequence: TGTGCCAGCAGCTACCCTATTGGGCGGCGTACGCAGTATTTT. The variable domain in full, completed from reference TRBV11-2 and TRBJ2-3, reads EAGVAQSPRYKIIEKRQSVAFWCNPISGHATLYWYQQILGQGPKLLIQFQNNGVVDDSQLPKDRFSAERLKGVDSTLKIQPAKLEDSAVYLCASSYPIGRRTQYFGPGTRLTVL.

The V gene is TRBV5-1, the J gene TRBJ2-1; the D gene is possibly TRBD2 (6 bases). The CDR3 loop spans 15 amino acids. Trimming cost V 0 bases and J 6 bases, with 13 bases left between them. Germline V gives CDR1 SGHRS, CDR2 YFSETQ. CDR3 loop: CASSLAAGLINEQFF. The CDR3 region has the DNA TGCGCCAGCAGCTTGGCCGCGGGGTTAATCAATGAGCAGTTCTTC.

The chain is built from TRBV9 and TRBJ2-1, with D perhaps matching TRBD2 (6 bases). CDR3 size: 16 residues. Germline CDR1 is SGDLS and CDR2 is YYNGEE. Between the trimmed V and J ends, which lost 0 bases and 2 bases, there was a span of 12 bases. CDR3 sequence reads: CASSVVGGVTYNEQFF. The CDR3 coding sequence is TGTGCCAGCAGCGTAGTGGGCGGGGTGACCTACAATGAGCAGTTCTTC. Together with reference TRBV9 and TRBJ2-1, the CDR3 gives the full variable domain: DSGVTQTPKHLITATGQRVTLRCSPRSGDLSVYWYQQSLDQGLQFLIQYYNGEERAKGNILERFSAQQFPDLHSELNLSSLELGDSALYFCASSVVGGVTYNEQFFGPGTRLTVL.

V usage is TRBV7-3 and J usage is TRBJ2-4, with D possibly being TRBD1 or TRBD2 (5 bases each). The CDR3 runs to 15 residues. V lost 2 bases to trimming and J lost 5 bases, with 13 bases between them. Germline assignment: CDR1 SGHTA and CDR2 FQGTGA. CDR3 amino acids: CASSLRAGSENIQYF. The DNA of the CDR3 is TGTGCCAGCAGCTTACGGGCAGGGAGTGAAAACATTCAGTACTTC. Based on the CDR3 plus reference TRBV7-3 and TRBJ2-4, the full variable domain is GAGVSQTPSNKVTEKGKYVELRCDPISGHTALYWYRQSLGQGPEFLIYFQGTGAADDSGLPNDRFFAVRPEGSVSTLKIQRTERGDSAVYLCASSLRAGSENIQYFGAGTRLSVL.

This chain connects TRBV20-1 to TRBJ2-7; D is perhaps TRBD1 or TRBD2 (5 bases each). The CDR3 spans 14 residues. Trimming took 4 bases from V and 4 from J, leaving 17 bases between them. The germline V gene has CDR1 DFQATT and CDR2 SNEGSKA (reference sequence). This CDR3 reads CSAIRRDRLYEQYF. The CDR3 nucleotides read TGCAGTGCTATTCGCCGGGACCGATTATACGAGCAGTACTTC.

This clonotype was picked up a small number of times. This sequence joins TRBV29-1 and TRBJ1-2, with D maybe TRBD1 (6 bases). The CDR3 runs to 13 residues. V was shortened by 6 bases and J by 6 bases, with 17 bases between the two germline ends. From germline, CDR1 is SQVTM and CDR2 ANQGSEA. CDR3 nucleotide sequence: TGCAGCGTCACAGACCGGGGGGCTGATGGCTACACCTTC. Residues: CSVTDRGADGYTF.

This clonotype has more than one count but fewer than ten. This chain links TRBV6-2 or TRBV6-3 with TRBJ2-1; 9 nucleotides line up with TRBD2. The CDR3 runs to 14 residues. The germline gives CDR1 MNHEY, CDR2 SVGEGT. Unmatched junction bases numbered 1, after V lost 1 base and J lost 6 bases. CDR3 residues: CASSYWRGGNEQFF. CDR3 bases: TGTGCCAGCAGTTACTGGCGGGGGGGCAATGAGCAGTTCTTC.

V is TRBV4-3 and J is TRBJ2-7; D unclear. There are 13 residues in the CDR3. The germline V and J ends were trimmed by 0 bases and 3 bases, with 6 bases remaining between them. Germline V lookup: CDR1 LGHNA, CDR2 YSLEER. CDR3 nucleotide sequence: TGCGCCAGCAGCCAAGAACGTAACTACGAGCAGTACTTC. As protein: CASSQERNYEQYF.

This clonotype has only one observation. As DNA, the CDR3 is TGTGCCAGCAGCCCCATTGGGAGGGCCTCCTACAATGAGCAGTTCTTC. It translates to CASSPIGRASYNEQFF. The genes are TRBV9 and TRBJ2-1; 7 bases map to TRBD2. The junction had 7 bases not matched to a gene; V was cut back by 4 bases and J by 0 bases. This CDR3 is 16 amino acids long. Germline V gives CDR1 SGDLS, CDR2 YYNGEE.